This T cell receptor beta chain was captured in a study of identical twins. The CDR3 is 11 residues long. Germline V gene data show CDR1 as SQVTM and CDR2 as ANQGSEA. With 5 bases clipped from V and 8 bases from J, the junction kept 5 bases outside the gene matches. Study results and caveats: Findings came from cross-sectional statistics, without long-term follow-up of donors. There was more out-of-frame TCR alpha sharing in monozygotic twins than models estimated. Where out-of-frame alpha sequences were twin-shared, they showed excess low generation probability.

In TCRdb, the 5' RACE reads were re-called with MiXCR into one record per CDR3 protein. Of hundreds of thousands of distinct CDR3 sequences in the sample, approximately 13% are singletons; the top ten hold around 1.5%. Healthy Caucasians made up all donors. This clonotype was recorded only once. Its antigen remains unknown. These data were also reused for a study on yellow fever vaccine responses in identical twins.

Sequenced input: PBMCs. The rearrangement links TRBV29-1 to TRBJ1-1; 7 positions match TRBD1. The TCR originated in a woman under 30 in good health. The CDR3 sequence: CSVRGTAEAFF. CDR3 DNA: TGCAGCGTTAGGGGGACAGCCGAAGCTTTCTTT. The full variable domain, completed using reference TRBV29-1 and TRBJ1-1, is SAVISQKPSRDICQRGTSLTIQCQVDSQVTMMFWYRQQPGQSLTLIATANQGSEATYESGFVIDKFPISRPNLTFSTLTVSNMSPEDSSIYLCSVRGTAEAFFGQGTRLTVV.